A single sample gave rise to the 32 T cell receptor beta chains below, sequenced in a study of control samples from healthy donors and cancer patients. Generated by immunoSEQ multiplex PCR, the TCRdb table keeps only in-frame clones and is missing some. The repertoire holds about 130,000 clones, with around nine tenths as singletons. Sequencing was performed on blood. These receptor sequences come from a man aged 18 to 29 in good health.

The chain combines TRBV10-3 with TRBJ2-3, with D perhaps TRBD1 or TRBD2 (7 bases each). There are 14 residues in the CDR3. Per the germline V gene, CDR1 is ENHRY and CDR2 is SYGVKD. V lost 9 bases and J 2 bases, leaving 15 bases between the germline ends. CDR3 nucleotide sequence: TGTGCCATAGCAGGGGGGGCCGACACAGATACGCAGTATTTT. It translates to CAIAGGADTDTQYF.

The rearrangement links TRBV7-9 to TRBJ1-2; D call uncertain. CDR1 and CDR2 from the germline V gene are SEHNR and FQNEAQ (reference sequence). Trimming took off 2 bases at V and 13 bases at J, with 14 bases between the two ends. This CDR3 has 12 amino acids. CDR3 DNA: TGTGCCAGCAGCTTACCCGAGGGTGACGGCACCTTC. Protein sequence: CASSLPEGDGTF.

This sequence joins TRBV7-3 and TRBJ2-2, with 7 positions matching TRBD1. J lost 6 bases, V lost 4 bases, and 2 bases had no gene match. Germline CDR1 reads SGHTA; CDR2 reads FQGTGA. The CDR3 length is 13 residues. CDR3 sequence reads: CASSSQGAGELFF. The DNA of the CDR3 is TGTGCCAGCAGCTCTCAGGGGGCCGGGGAGCTGTTTTTT.

The V and J genes are TRBV7-3 and TRBJ2-6, with 12 bases identical to TRBD2. CDR1 is SGHTA and CDR2 is FQGTGA in the germline V gene. V gave up 1 base and J gave up 0 bases; unmatched junction bases: 7. The CDR3 extends over 20 amino acids. As DNA, the CDR3 is TGTGCCAGCAGCTTAAGACTAGCGGGGGCCTTGACCTCTGGGGCCAACGTCCTGACTTTC. Protein sequence: CASSLRLAGALTSGANVLTF.

The chain carries TRBV5-4 and TRBJ2-3; D is undetermined. From germline, CDR1 is SGHNT and CDR2 YYREEE (reference sequence). The CDR3 runs to 13 residues. The V end was cut by 2 bases, the J end by 3 bases, with 7 bases between. CDR3 sequence: CASSFGETDTQYF. The CDR3 nucleotides are TGTGCCAGCAGCTTTGGAGAGACAGATACGCAGTATTTT.

The V call is TRBV12-5, the J call TRBJ2-1; unclear D gene. Germline V gene data show CDR1 as LGHNT and CDR2 as FRNRAP. The CDR3 is made up of 11 amino acids. V was shortened by 0 bases and J by 9 bases, with 3 bases between the two germline ends. The CDR3 reads CASGLVGEQFF. The CDR3 coding sequence is TGTGCTAGTGGTTTGGTAGGTGAGCAGTTCTTC.

The V call is TRBV2, the J call TRBJ1-3, with D hard to call. CDR1 is SNHLY and CDR2 is FYNNEI in the germline V gene. V lost 6 bases and J 4 bases, leaving 7 bases between the germline ends. The CDR3 contains 12 residues. This CDR3 reads CASSVQGNTIYF. The CDR3 nucleotides read TGTGCCAGCAGCGTGCAGGGAAACACCATATATTTT.

The chain combines TRBV7-9 with TRBJ2-1; D ambiguous. CDR3 length equals 11 residues. Trimming removed 3 bases from V and 4 bases from J, with 1 base in between. CDR1 SEHNR and CDR2 FQNEAQ come from the germline V gene (reference sequence). CDR3 sequence (DNA): TGTGCCAGCAGCTTTTACAATGAGCAGTTCTTC. Its translation: CASSFYNEQFF.

The CDR3 DNA is TGCAGCGTTGATAAGGGGAATACTGAAGCTTTCTTT. It yields the protein CSVDKGNTEAFF. V gene TRBV29-1 combines with J gene TRBJ1-1, with D possibly being TRBD1 (5 bases). The CDR3 has 12 residues. Germline CDR1 is SQVTM and CDR2 is ANQGSEA. V was shortened by 3 bases and J by 5 bases, with 10 bases between the two germline ends.

The rearrangement joins TRBV2 to TRBJ2-3; 8 positions match TRBD1. Unmatched junction bases numbered 3, after V lost 4 bases and J lost 0 bases. Germline-derived CDR1 and CDR2 are SNHLY and FYNNEI. The CDR3 has 15 amino acids. CDR3 sequence (DNA): TGTGCCAGCAGTGCTCGGGACAGGAGCACAGATACGCAGTATTTT. Its translation: CASSARDRSTDTQYF.

The rearrangement joins TRBV27 to TRBJ1-5; no clear D gene. The CDR3 is 18 residues long. CDR1 and CDR2 (germline): MNHEY, SMNVEV (reference sequence). Trimming removed 5 bases from V and 2 bases from J, with 22 bases in between. The CDR3 region is CASSPSAWKGAGNQPQHF. CDR3 coding DNA: TGTGCCAGCAGTCCCTCAGCCTGGAAGGGCGCGGGCAATCAGCCCCAGCATTTT.

The rearrangement uses TRBV4-2 and TRBJ1-1; 8 nucleotides line up with TRBD1. This CDR3 comprises 15 residues. Germline values: CDR1 LGHNA, CDR2 YNFKEQ. The junction had 12 bases not matched to a gene; V was cut back by 7 bases and J by 5 bases. The CDR3 DNA reads TGTGCCAGCACAGGGACAGGCTCGAAAGGGACTGAAGCTTTCTTT. Its translation: CASTGTGSKGTEAFF.

The chain has TRBV12-5 and TRBJ1-4; 10 nucleotides match TRBD1. Looked up from germline, CDR1 is LGHNT and CDR2 is FRNRAP. This CDR3 is built from 14 residues. V lost 9 bases and J lost 8; bases outside the gene matches: 9. This chain's CDR3 is CASSGQGFGEKLFF. CDR3 DNA: TGTGCTAGCTCGGGACAGGGGTTCGGGGAAAAACTGTTTTTT.

The chain carries TRBV27 and TRBJ2-5, with TRBD2 matching over 10 bases. Germline V CDR1 and CDR2: MNHEY, SMNVEV (reference sequence). The CDR3 extends over 15 amino acids. With 5 bases clipped from V and 2 bases from J, the junction kept 5 bases outside the gene matches. CDR3 in amino acids: CASSPNSGGQETQYF. The CDR3 nucleotides read TGTGCCAGCAGTCCCAATAGCGGGGGGCAAGAGACCCAGTACTTC.

The rearrangement uses TRBV4-1 and TRBJ2-4; D might be TRBD1 (6 bases). Germline values: CDR1 MGHRA, CDR2 YSYEKL. Trimming stripped 2 bases from V and 1 base from J, with 18 bases between. This CDR3 region has 18 residues. CDR3 nucleotide sequence: TGCGCCAGCAGCCAACGCACCATACTCACAGGGGCCAAAAACATTCAGTACTTC. Its translation is CASSQRTILTGAKNIQYF.

In DNA form, the CDR3 reads TGTGCCAGCAGCCAGCTCGGAGCCCGGGTACCGAACACCGGGGAGCTGTTTTTT. This encodes CASSQLGARVPNTGELFF. The genes are TRBV11-2 and TRBJ2-2; no clear D gene. Germline CDR1 is SGHAT and CDR2 is FQNNGV. The length of the CDR3 is 18 residues. Trimming removed 5 bases from V and 0 bases from J, with 19 bases in between.

There are a few counts of this clone. The genes are TRBV14 and TRBJ1-3; TRBD1 agrees at 7 bases. V lost 0 bases, J lost 3 bases, and 20 bases stayed unmatched. Germline V CDR1 and CDR2: SGHDN, FVKESK. The CDR3 is made up of 21 amino acids. CDR3 DNA sequence: TGTGCCAGCAGCCAAGATCCCACCAATAGATACGGGACAGAGCTTGGAAACACCATATATTTT. Amino acid sequence: CASSQDPTNRYGTELGNTIYF.

This clone showed up just once. The chain's CDR3 is CASSLVVGSGGLSYEQYF. CDR3 nucleotides: TGTGCCAGCAGCTTAGTAGTAGGTAGCGGGGGCCTCTCCTACGAGCAGTACTTC. The chain recombines TRBV7-6 with TRBJ2-7; 9 bases fit TRBD2. V shed 1 base, J shed 0 bases, and the junction held 10 bases outside the gene matches. From germline, CDR1 is SGHVS and CDR2 FNYEAQ. The CDR3 covers 18 residues.

This sequence joins TRBV7-2 and TRBJ1-2; TRBD1 is a possible D gene (5 bases). CDR1 SGHTA and CDR2 FQGNSA come from the germline V gene. V dropped 1 base and J dropped 9 bases, with 12 bases sitting between them. This CDR3 has 13 amino acids. CDR3 protein: CASSLGLGLRYTF. As DNA, the CDR3 is TGTGCCAGCAGCTTAGGGTTGGGGCTTCGCTACACCTTC.

This chain uses TRBV6-5 with TRBJ2-1, with TRBD2 matching 7 bases. The CDR3 has 15 residues. The V and J ends lost 5 bases and 3 bases, in that order; junction bases with no gene match: 7. CDR1 and CDR2 (germline): MNHEY, SVGAGI. The CDR3 spells CASSQSGAVYNEQFF. The CDR3 nucleotides read TGTGCCAGCAGTCAGAGCGGGGCCGTCTACAATGAGCAGTTCTTC.

The V and J genes are TRBV19 and TRBJ1-5, with unresolved D. CDR1 LNHDA and CDR2 SQIVND come from the germline V gene (reference sequence). This CDR3 has 18 residues. Trimming removed 6 bases at V and 0 bases at J, with 21 bases between. The CDR3 here is CASRVRVRDIISNQPQHF. DNA of the CDR3: TGTGCCAGTAGGGTGAGGGTTCGCGATATAATTAGCAATCAGCCCCAGCATTTT.

This chain joins TRBV13 and TRBJ2-1; 9 bases fit TRBD2. The germline CDR1 and CDR2 sequences are PRHDT and FYEKMQ (reference sequence). The CDR3 has 15 amino acids. J gave up 10 bases and V 4 bases, and 11 bases lay outside the gene matches. Here the CDR3 DNA reads TGTGCCAGCAGCTCCCATAGCGGGGGACCGGGGGAGCAGTTCTTC. Residues: CASSSHSGGPGEQFF. The whole variable domain, filled in from reference TRBV13 and TRBJ2-1, reads AAGVIQSPRHLIKEKRETATLKCYPIPRHDTVYWYQQGPGQDPQFLISFYEKMQSDKGSIPDRFSAQQFSDYHSELNMSSLELGDSALYFCASSSHSGGPGEQFFGPGTRLTVL.

The rearrangement uses TRBV5-6 and TRBJ2-5; D is ambiguous. Trimming took 2 bases from V and 3 from J, leaving 11 bases between them. This CDR3 contains 14 residues. Germline V gene lookup returns CDR1 SGHDT and CDR2 YYEEEE. The CDR3 nucleotides are TGTGCCAGCAGCTTTTGGGGTTGGGAAGAGACCCAGTACTTC. Its translation: CASSFWGWEETQYF.

This chain joins TRBV27 and TRBJ2-7; TRBD1 matches at 7 bases. V trimming: 7 bases; J trimming: 6 bases; junction bases outside the gene matches: 9. The CDR3 sequence is 13 residues long. CDR1 MNHEY and CDR2 SMNVEV come from the germline V gene (reference sequence). The CDR3: CASKRGGYGEQYF. The CDR3 nucleotides are TGTGCCAGCAAAAGAGGGGGCTACGGCGAGCAGTACTTC.

In its sample, this clone was seen once. The chain employs TRBV7-9 and TRBJ2-3, with TRBD2 identical over 11 bases. The junction had 5 bases not matched to a gene; V was cut back by 1 base and J by 2 bases. CDR1 SEHNR and CDR2 FQNEAQ come from the germline V gene (reference sequence). The CDR3 consists of 17 residues. CDR3 DNA sequence: TGTGCCAGCAGCTTAGATACTAGCGGGGGTTTCACAGATACGCAGTATTTT. Amino acid sequence: CASSLDTSGGFTDTQYF.

V is TRBV9 and J is TRBJ2-5, with D unclear. The V gene lost 0 bases and the J gene lost 0 bases, with 9 bases spanning the gap. The CDR3 consists of 15 residues. The germline V gene encodes CDR1 SGDLS and CDR2 YYNGEE. The CDR3 DNA reads as TGTGCCAGCAGCGTAGGGGCCATCGACCAAGAGACCCAGTACTTC. Its protein product is CASSVGAIDQETQYF.

The genes are TRBV4-1 and TRBJ1-2; 8 bases map to TRBD1. The CDR3 sequence is 15 residues long. The V and J ends lost 2 bases and 1 base, in that order; junction bases with no gene match: 3. Germline lookup yields CDR1 MGHRA and CDR2 YSYEKL. Written as DNA, the CDR3 is TGCGCCAGCAGCCAATGGACAGGGAATAACTATGGCTACACCTTC. As protein: CASSQWTGNNYGYTF.

This clone was counted a single time. The J gene is TRBJ2-7, the V gene TRBV27; 9 positions match TRBD1. CDR1 and CDR2 from the germline V gene are MNHEY and SMNVEV (reference sequence). V was pared by 4 bases and J by 1 base, with 14 bases of the junction left unmatched. The CDR3 has 18 amino acids. The CDR3 nucleotides are TGTGCCAGCAGTTCGAGTAGTTTTCGAGGGACAGGGTCCTACGAGCAGTACTTC. It specifies CASSSSSFRGTGSYEQYF.

The genes are TRBV5-5 and TRBJ1-2, with a weak D call TRBD1 (5 bases). Germline V gene data show CDR1 as SGHKS and CDR2 as YYEKEE (reference sequence). This CDR3 is 15 amino acids long. The germline V and J ends were trimmed by 2 bases and 4 bases, with 15 bases remaining between them. The CDR3 loop is CASSFQGVRSYGYTF. In nucleotides, the CDR3 is TGTGCCAGCAGCTTCCAGGGAGTAAGGAGCTATGGCTACACCTTC.

This chain links TRBV11-2 with TRBJ2-7; tentative D call: TRBD2 (6 bases). CDR3 size: 18 residues. The germline V gene encodes CDR1 SGHAT and CDR2 FQNNGV. V was cut by 7 bases and J by 4 bases, with 29 bases left in between. In DNA form, the CDR3 reads TGTGCCAGCACCGATAGAAAGCTAGGGACTTCCTATTTTTACGAGCAGTACTTC. Translated: CASTDRKLGTSYFYEQYF.

This chain joins TRBV7-7 and TRBJ1-2; 8 bases line up with TRBD1. Germline V lookup: CDR1 SSHAT, CDR2 FNYEAQ (reference sequence). This CDR3 is built from 20 residues. With V trimmed by 3 bases and J by 4 bases, 22 bases remained unmatched. DNA for the CDR3: TGTGCCAGCAGCTTCCCTTGCGGACCAGGGGGCAGTACGGGCCTCTATGGCTACACCTTC. Its translation is CASSFPCGPGGSTGLYGYTF.

The chain joins TRBV10-3 to TRBJ1-1, with D perhaps matching TRBD1 (6 bases). The CDR3 has 14 residues. The V end was cut by 11 bases, the J end by 4 bases, with 20 bases between. Germline loops: CDR1 ENHRY, CDR2 SYGVKD. The CDR3 loop is CAATTPARGTEAFF. The CDR3 nucleotides are TGTGCCGCGACCACCCCGGCCAGGGGCACTGAAGCTTTCTTT.